Listed below are T cell receptor beta chains from one sample, sequenced in a study of OX40 agonist ivuxolimab in advanced cancers. Measured with immunoSEQ multiplex PCR; TCRdb has only the in-frame clones, and not every one. Among approximately 35,000 clones listed, approximately 80% were seen once. The starting material was CD4+ or CD8+ T cells sorted from blood, obtained in a trial of the OX40 agonist ivuxolimab. These receptors were collected from an adult with an advanced solid tumor such as melanoma, head and neck, liver or kidney cancer. The CDR3 runs from the conserved cysteine through the conserved F or W. The order of the fields is V gene, J gene, D gene, clone size, CDR3 protein, CDR3 DNA. The D gene is left open where the match is weak. Clone size is stated in some rows and not others, as once, few, many or a class when expanded.

V gene: TRBV6-5
J gene: TRBJ2-7
D gene: .
clone size: .
CDR3 protein: CASSSPRGAYEQYF
CDR3 DNA: TGTGCCAGCAGTTCCCCGAGAGGGGCCTACGAGCAGTACTTC

V gene: TRBV11-3
J gene: TRBJ2-3
D gene: .
clone size: few
CDR3 protein: CASSPLWEDGTDTQYF
CDR3 DNA: TGTGCCAGCAGCCCCCTTTGGGAGGACGGCACAGATACGCAGTATTTT

V gene: TRBV7-9
J gene: TRBJ1-4
D gene: .
clone size: once
CDR3 protein: CASNSQKVGEKLFF
CDR3 DNA: TGTGCCAGCAACTCTCAGAAGGTCGGTGAAAAACTGTTTTTT

V gene: TRBV29-1
J gene: TRBJ2-7
D gene: .
clone size: .
CDR3 protein: CSVVGIGSYEQYF
CDR3 DNA: TGCAGCGTTGTAGGCATCGGCTCCTACGAGCAGTACTTC

V gene: TRBV5-1
J gene: TRBJ1-5
D gene: .
clone size: .
CDR3 protein: CASSLGINQPQHF
CDR3 DNA: TGCGCCAGCAGCTTGGGTATAAATCAGCCCCAGCATTTT

V gene: TRBV9
J gene: TRBJ2-5
D gene: .
clone size: .
CDR3 protein: CASSAYGETQYF
CDR3 DNA: TGTGCCAGCAGCGCGTACGGGGAGACCCAGTACTTC

V gene: TRBV6-6
J gene: TRBJ2-1
D gene: .
clone size: few
CDR3 protein: CASSYSYNEQFF
CDR3 DNA: TGTGCCAGCAGTTACTCCTACAATGAGCAGTTCTTC

V gene: TRBV10-3
J gene: TRBJ2-7
D gene: .
clone size: .
CDR3 protein: CAISESEGGYEQYF
CDR3 DNA: TGTGCCATCAGTGAGTCGGAGGGGGGCTACGAGCAGTACTTC

V gene: TRBV5-4
J gene: TRBJ1-2
D gene: .
clone size: .
CDR3 protein: CASSYTVGGYGYTF
CDR3 DNA: TGTGCCAGCAGCTACACGGTAGGAGGATATGGCTACACCTTC

V gene: TRBV2
J gene: TRBJ1-2
D gene: .
clone size: medium-sized
CDR3 protein: CASSEEANANYGYTF
CDR3 DNA: TGTGCCAGCAGCGAAGAGGCCAACGCTAACTATGGCTACACCTTC

V gene: TRBV19
J gene: TRBJ2-7
D gene: TRBD2
clone size: .
CDR3 protein: CASSVLAGELYEQYF
CDR3 DNA: TGTGCCAGTAGTGTCCTAGCGGGAGAGCTCTACGAGCAGTACTTC

V gene: TRBV29-1
J gene: TRBJ2-6
D gene: .
clone size: .
CDR3 protein: CSVEEAETGANVLTF
CDR3 DNA: TGCAGCGTTGAAGAGGCTGAGACTGGGGCCAACGTCCTGACTTTC

V gene: TRBV7-6
J gene: TRBJ2-7
D gene: TRBD2
clone size: .
CDR3 protein: CASSPELAGVSYEQYF
CDR3 DNA: TGTGCCAGCAGCCCCGAACTAGCGGGGGTATCCTACGAGCAGTACTTC

V gene: TRBV19
J gene: TRBJ1-1
D gene: .
clone size: few
CDR3 protein: CASKESGTEAFF
CDR3 DNA: TGTGCCAGTAAGGAATCAGGGACTGAAGCTTTCTTT

V gene: TRBV7-9
J gene: TRBJ1-5
D gene: .
clone size: few
CDR3 protein: CASSQREDNQPQHF
CDR3 DNA: TGTGCCAGCAGCCAGCGGGAAGACAATCAGCCCCAGCATTTT

V gene: TRBV27
J gene: TRBJ2-2
D gene: TRBD2
clone size: .
CDR3 protein: CASSGVGSGGWRGELFF
CDR3 DNA: TGTGCCAGCAGTGGCGTGGGGAGCGGGGGTTGGAGGGGGGAGCTGTTTTTT

V gene: TRBV7-9
J gene: TRBJ1-5
D gene: .
clone size: .
CDR3 protein: CASAREGQPQHF
CDR3 DNA: TGTGCCAGTGCTAGGGAAGGACAGCCCCAGCATTTT

V gene: TRBV6-1
J gene: TRBJ1-1
D gene: .
clone size: .
CDR3 protein: CASTKWTEAFF
CDR3 DNA: TGTGCCAGCACTAAATGGACTGAAGCTTTCTTT

V gene: TRBV29-1
J gene: TRBJ2-7
D gene: TRBD2
clone size: .
CDR3 protein: CSVEEGGDYEQYF
CDR3 DNA: TGCAGCGTTGAAGAGGGGGGGGACTACGAGCAGTACTTC

V gene: TRBV4-1
J gene: TRBJ2-1
D gene: TRBD2
clone size: .
CDR3 protein: CASSQDGTSGTNEQFF
CDR3 DNA: TGCGCCAGCAGCCAAGATGGGACTAGCGGGACCAATGAGCAGTTCTTC

V gene: TRBV6-6
J gene: TRBJ2-1
D gene: TRBD2
clone size: .
CDR3 protein: CASSIGTSGYNEQFF
CDR3 DNA: TGTGCCAGCAGCATTGGGACTAGCGGGTACAATGAGCAGTTCTTC

V gene: TRBV4-3
J gene: TRBJ2-1
D gene: .
clone size: .
CDR3 protein: CASSQVGVAAYSYNEQFF
CDR3 DNA: TGCGCCAGCAGCCAAGTAGGAGTGGCCGCCTACTCCTACAATGAGCAGTTCTTC

V gene: TRBV27
J gene: TRBJ2-7
D gene: TRBD1
clone size: .
CDR3 protein: CASSPPDRDYEQYF
CDR3 DNA: TGTGCCAGCAGTCCCCCAGACAGGGATTACGAGCAGTACTTC

V gene: TRBV28
J gene: TRBJ2-1
D gene: .
clone size: few
CDR3 protein: CASTYRYEQFF
CDR3 DNA: TGTGCCAGCACTTACCGCTATGAGCAGTTCTTC

V gene: TRBV19
J gene: TRBJ1-3
D gene: .
clone size: .
CDR3 protein: CASIGAYSGNTIYF
CDR3 DNA: TGTGCCAGTATTGGGGCCTACTCTGGAAACACCATATATTTT

V gene: TRBV4-1
J gene: TRBJ2-1
D gene: TRBD2
clone size: .
CDR3 protein: CASSPSGGRAYNEQFF
CDR3 DNA: TGCGCCAGCAGCCCCTCTGGCGGGAGGGCCTACAATGAGCAGTTCTTC

V gene: TRBV7-2
J gene: TRBJ2-1
D gene: .
clone size: .
CDR3 protein: CASSLGTQTHNEQFF
CDR3 DNA: TGTGCCAGCAGCCTCGGGACCCAAACCCACAATGAGCAGTTCTTC

V gene: TRBV5-4
J gene: TRBJ2-7
D gene: .
clone size: .
CDR3 protein: CASSVGTYYEQYF
CDR3 DNA: TGTGCCAGCAGCGTCGGGACATACTACGAGCAGTACTTC

V gene: TRBV28
J gene: TRBJ1-2
D gene: TRBD1
clone size: .
CDR3 protein: CASSHWDRGSLWYGYTF
CDR3 DNA: TGTGCCAGCAGCCACTGGGACAGGGGGAGTTTATGGTATGGCTACACCTTC

V gene: TRBV7-6
J gene: TRBJ1-5
D gene: .
clone size: .
CDR3 protein: CASSADGYQPQHF
CDR3 DNA: TGTGCCAGCAGCGCGGACGGATATCAGCCCCAGCATTTT

V gene: TRBV6-5
J gene: TRBJ1-2
D gene: TRBD1
clone size: .
CDR3 protein: CASRQGLSYGYTF
CDR3 DNA: TGTGCCAGCCGACAGGGATTAAGCTATGGCTACACCTTC